The clone carrying this T cell receptor beta chain was recorded once. Its antigen is unidentified. Primers: 60 Vbeta forward and 13 Jbeta reverse. This table comes from immunoSEQ multiplex PCR, and its TCRdb copy is limited to in-frame clones, with some not included. The repertoire includes 150,000 to 200,000 clones, 82% of them detected once, and about 1.6% sits in the top ten. This sample is part of a study of cytomegalovirus exposure and HLA in healthy donors. Study-level findings and limits: Prior analysis indicated that the majority of TCR beta V segments exhibited productivity approximately 90% or approximately 30% of the time. A missense DCLRE1C variant was associated with V- and J-gene trimming of TCR beta chains in a later analysis, and an independent cohort replicated the association.

V lost 2 bases to trimming and J lost 7 bases, with 8 bases between them. Germline V gene data show CDR1 as KGHSH and CDR2 as LQKENI. This CDR3 contains 12 residues. This TCR came from a man aged 35 to 55 in good health and CMV-seronegative. The V and J genes are TRBV18 and TRBJ1-2; D is unclear. The sample consisted of PBMCs. The CDR3 region has the DNA TGTGCCAGCTCACCAGCGGCTTCTGGCTACACCTTC. This sequence encodes CASSPAASGYTF.